The entry that follows covers one T cell receptor (beta chain) sequence. Its antigen remains unidentified. Other DNA variants within this sample encode the same CDR3. CDR1 SEHNR and CDR2 FQNEAQ come from the germline V gene (reference sequence). V was shortened by 1 base and J by 6 bases, with 4 bases between the two germline ends. This CDR3 is 12 amino acids long. This sample is drawn from a study of OX40 agonist ivuxolimab in advanced cancers. Study details: Partial responses were seen in three patients, one with hepatocellular carcinoma and two with cutaneous melanoma.

Patients who had autoimmune disease history or got systemic immunosuppression were left out. Sequencing was performed with immunoSEQ multiplex PCR; in TCRdb, only in-frame clones are kept and a portion is missing. The sample has under 30,000 clones; approximately 86% are singletons. Study results and limitations: The average count of expanded clones was higher among CD8+ T cells than among CD4+.

The chain recombines TRBV7-9 with TRBJ1-5; D uncertain. This receptor was identified in an adult with an advanced solid tumor such as melanoma, head and neck, liver or kidney cancer. The sample in question was CD4+ or CD8+ T cells sorted from blood, obtained in a trial of the OX40 agonist ivuxolimab. CDR3 amino acids: CASSLDGQPQHF. For the CDR3, the DNA is TGTGCCAGCAGCTTAGACGGTCAGCCCCAGCATTTT.